These 9 T cell receptor beta chains share one sample of origin, sequenced in a study of control samples from healthy donors and cancer patients. Produced via immunoSEQ multiplex PCR; TCRdb's table is partial and in-frame only. The sample lists roughly 150,000 clones, roughly 92% occurring once. Material for sequencing was blood. These receptors came from a man in his forties or fifties in good health.

CDR3 amino acids: CASSEQTQANYGYTF. The CDR3, as DNA: TGTGCCAGCAGCGAGCAAACGCAAGCTAACTATGGCTACACCTTC. The rearrangement links TRBV28 to TRBJ1-2, with no clear D. The CDR3 covers 15 residues. Germline V lookup: CDR1 MDHEN, CDR2 SYDVKM. Trimming removed 6 bases from V and 0 bases from J, with 14 bases in between.

The chain is built from TRBV5-6 and TRBJ1-2; D is uncertain. The ends were cut back, 4 bases at V and 2 bases at J, with 12 bases in the middle. The V gene's germline CDR1 is SGHDT and CDR2 YYEEEE. CDR3 length: 14 amino acids. In DNA form, the CDR3 reads TGTGCCAGCAGCGGGCTGCGACACAACTATGGCTACACCTTC. Protein: CASSGLRHNYGYTF.

V is TRBV30 and J is TRBJ1-5, with no clear D. The CDR3 consists of 15 residues. Trimming took off 3 bases at V and 0 bases at J, with 12 bases between the two ends. CDR1 is GTSNPN and CDR2 is SVGIG in the germline V gene (reference sequence). CDR3 region: CAWSERQFSNQPQHF. Here the CDR3 DNA reads TGTGCCTGGAGCGAGAGACAATTTAGCAATCAGCCCCAGCATTTT.

The genes are TRBV27 and TRBJ1-1; D is ambiguous. There are 14 residues in the CDR3. Looked up from germline, CDR1 is MNHEY and CDR2 is SMNVEV (reference sequence). The germline V and J ends were trimmed by 0 bases and 5 bases, with 10 bases remaining between them. CDR3 amino acids: CASSLSSGRTEAFF. CDR3 DNA sequence: TGTGCCAGCAGTTTATCGAGCGGGAGGACTGAAGCTTTCTTT.

By share of the sample, this clone is medium-sized (0.01 to 0.1%). This chain uses TRBV5-1 with TRBJ2-1, with TRBD2 matching over 13 bases. Germline V gives CDR1 SGHRS, CDR2 YFSETQ. The CDR3 covers 17 residues. Trimming removed 2 bases from V and 6 bases from J; junction bases left unmatched: 8. CDR3 nucleotide sequence: TGCGCCAGCAGCTTTTCCCCACTAGCGGGAGGGGGCAATGAGCAGTTCTTC. This codes for CASSFSPLAGGGNEQFF.

V is TRBV4-1 and J is TRBJ1-1; possibly TRBD1 for D (5 bases). Looked up from germline, CDR1 is MGHRA and CDR2 is YSYEKL. With 8 bases removed from V and 1 base from J, the gap between germline ends came to 20 bases. This CDR3 contains 16 residues. CDR3 in amino acids: CASRQWRGRRNTEAFF. In DNA, the CDR3 is TGCGCCAGCCGTCAATGGCGGGGACGGAGGAACACTGAAGCTTTCTTT.

This clone was seen a handful of times. The chain carries TRBV6-5 and TRBJ1-5; 7 bases match TRBD1. V trimming: 4 bases; J trimming: 3 bases; junction bases outside the gene matches: 6. The CDR3 contains 15 residues. Germline values: CDR1 MNHEY, CDR2 SVGAGI. CDR3 region: CASSSRQGANQPQHF. CDR3 nucleotides: TGTGCCAGCAGTTCTCGACAGGGAGCCAATCAGCCCCAGCATTTT.

The genes are TRBV29-1 and TRBJ2-3; 11 nucleotides match TRBD2. Germline loops: CDR1 SQVTM, CDR2 ANQGSEA. The CDR3 has 14 residues. The J segment lost 2 bases and the V segment lost 4 bases, leaving 2 bases of the junction unmatched. The CDR3 spells CSVVSGRDTDTQYF. Here the CDR3 DNA reads TGCAGCGTTGTTAGCGGGAGGGACACAGATACGCAGTATTTT.

This chain joins TRBV7-9 and TRBJ1-2; possibly TRBD1 for D (6 bases). This CDR3 is 15 amino acids long. V gave up 2 bases and J gave up 7 bases, with 17 bases separating them. Germline CDR1 is SEHNR and CDR2 is FQNEAQ (reference sequence). This chain's CDR3 is CASSLLQGGGGGYTF. In DNA, the CDR3 is TGTGCCAGCAGCTTACTACAGGGCGGCGGTGGTGGCTACACCTTC.